Presented here are 27 T cell receptor beta chains from one specimen sequenced in a study of T cells after posttransplantation cyclophosphamide. Profiling relied on immunoSEQ multiplex PCR, and the TCRdb table lists in-frame clones only, not all of them. The sample was found to contain 40,000 to 45,000 clones, and every one recurs. The sample was PBMCs. These TCRs come from a man in his forties in good health, CMV-negative, and a related stem cell transplant donor.

This clone was detected many times. The chain links TRBV7-6 to TRBJ1-5; 9 bases align to TRBD1. Germline V gene lookup returns CDR1 SGHVS and CDR2 FNYEAQ. This CDR3 is built from 16 residues. V was pared by 0 bases and J by 7 bases, with 7 bases of the junction left unmatched. Here the CDR3 reads CASSLAPPTGGQPQHF. The DNA for the CDR3 is TGTGCCAGCAGCTTAGCGCCCCCGACAGGGGGACAGCCCCAGCATTTT.

This clone showed up many times. The chain is built from TRBV7-2 and TRBJ1-3; 7 bases agree with TRBD1. Germline V gene sequence: CDR1 SGHTA, CDR2 FQGNSA. This CDR3 contains 17 residues. The V segment lost 3 bases and the J segment 2 bases; nucleotides outside the gene matches: 10. This CDR3 reads CASSLNPGQIAGNTIYF. The CDR3 DNA is TGTGCCAGCAGCTTGAATCCGGGACAGATAGCTGGAAACACCATATATTTT. Based on the CDR3 plus reference TRBV7-2 and TRBJ1-3, the full variable domain is GAGVSQSPSNKVTEKGKDVELRCDPISGHTALYWYRQSLGQGLEFLIYFQGNSAPDKSGLPSDRFSAERTGGSVSTLTIQRTQQEDSAVYLCASSLNPGQIAGNTIYFGEGSWLTVV.

This clone was seen at least ten times. J is TRBJ2-6 and V is TRBV7-9; unclear D gene. Trimming stripped 7 bases from V and 0 bases from J, with 7 bases between. CDR1 is SEHNR, CDR2 FQNEAQ, per germline (reference sequence). The CDR3 runs 14 residues. Here the CDR3 reads CASMADSGANVLTF. As DNA, the CDR3 is TGTGCCAGCATGGCCGACTCTGGGGCCAACGTCCTGACTTTC.

This clone was observed a handful of times. This rearrangement joins TRBV2 to TRBJ1-2; weak D call: TRBD1 (6 bases). Trimming removed 6 bases at V and 5 bases at J, with 16 bases between. This CDR3 is built from 14 residues. Germline CDR1 is SNHLY and CDR2 is FYNNEI. The CDR3 loop reads CASRMDRNSYGYTF. Here the CDR3 DNA reads TGTGCCAGCAGGATGGACAGAAATAGTTATGGCTACACCTTC.

The chain combines TRBV29-1 with TRBJ2-5; D perhaps matches TRBD2 (5 bases). CDR3 size: 11 residues. The V and J ends lost 6 bases and 5 bases respectively, with 10 bases between them. From germline, CDR1 is SQVTM and CDR2 ANQGSEA. Written as DNA, the CDR3 is TGCAGCGTCGTACTAGGGGAGACCCAGTACTTC. Its translation: CSVVLGETQYF.

In its sample, this clone was seen a few times. The J gene is TRBJ2-5, the V gene TRBV2; TRBD2 aligns across 8 bases. Germline values: CDR1 SNHLY, CDR2 FYNNEI. Trimming cost V 8 bases and J 2 bases; bases outside gene matches: 1. There are 12 residues in the CDR3. The CDR3 DNA reads TGTGCCAGCGGGACTAGGCAAGAGACCCAGTACTTC. This translates into CASGTRQETQYF.

This clone was seen repeatedly, ten times or more. The chain recombines TRBV7-8 with TRBJ1-1; perhaps TRBD1 as D (6 bases). V was clipped by 3 bases and J by 5 bases, with 13 bases between them. This CDR3 has 14 residues. Germline values: CDR1 SGHVS, CDR2 FQNEAQ. The CDR3 sequence: CASSFLRQATEAFF. CDR3 DNA: TGTGCCAGCAGCTTCTTGCGACAGGCAACTGAAGCTTTCTTT.

The rearrangement joins TRBV18 to TRBJ1-6; 7 bases match TRBD1. This CDR3 comprises 15 residues. The V segment lost 3 bases and the J segment 7 bases; nucleotides outside the gene matches: 6. Germline CDR1 and CDR2: KGHSH and LQKENI. The chain's CDR3 is CASSPDRAVNSPLHF. CDR3 DNA: TGTGCCAGCTCACCCGACAGGGCAGTGAATTCACCCCTCCACTTT.

Ten or more counts support this clone. The rearrangement joins TRBV11-3 to TRBJ2-7; 13 bases align to TRBD2. Looked up from germline, CDR1 is SGHNT and CDR2 is YENEEA. V trimming: 5 bases; J trimming: 2 bases; junction bases outside the gene matches: 3. The CDR3 loop spans 15 amino acids. The CDR3 DNA reads TGTGCCAGCAGCCCAGGACTAGCGGGAGCCTACGAGCAGTACGTC. Translation: CASSPGLAGAYEQYV.

This clone was observed at least ten times. The V gene is TRBV5-1, the J gene TRBJ2-1, with a weak D call TRBD2 (5 bases). The CDR3 has 16 residues. Germline lookup yields CDR1 SGHRS and CDR2 YFSETQ. Trimming cost V 0 bases and J 9 bases, with 19 bases left between them. This chain's CDR3 is CASSLEGRAPGGEQFF. The DNA of the CDR3 is TGCGCCAGCAGCTTGGAGGGTAGGGCCCCCGGAGGTGAGCAGTTCTTC.

This clone was observed a handful of times. The V call is TRBV30, the J call TRBJ2-5; 9 nucleotides align to TRBD1. CDR1 is GTSNPN and CDR2 is SVGIG in the germline V gene (reference sequence). The CDR3 totals 16 residues. The V gene end was trimmed by 0 bases and the J gene end by 4 bases; junction bases not matched to a gene: 9. The CDR3, as DNA: TGTGCCTGGAGTGTAGGAACAGGGGGCGTCGGAGAGACCCAGTACTTC. Protein: CAWSVGTGGVGETQYF.

This clone showed up many times. The rearrangement joins TRBV29-1 to TRBJ2-7, with D possibly matching TRBD1 (5 bases). The V end was cut by 0 bases, the J end by 2 bases, with 17 bases between. The V gene's germline CDR1 is SQVTM and CDR2 ANQGSEA. This CDR3 has 16 amino acids. The CDR3 nucleotides read TGCAGCGTTGAAGACGTTCAGACTGACAGCCCCTACGAGCAGTACTTC. Its protein product is CSVEDVQTDSPYEQYF.

CDR3 nucleotides: TGTGCCTGGAGTCCTCTTCCCGGGGACAGTAAGACCAACTATGGCTACACCTTC. It translates to CAWSPLPGDSKTNYGYTF. V is TRBV30 and J is TRBJ1-2; TRBD1 aligns across 7 bases. The CDR3 is made up of 18 amino acids. The germline gives CDR1 GTSNPN, CDR2 SVGIG (reference sequence). V was clipped by 2 bases and J by 2 bases; unmatched bases: 17.

This clone appeared a few times. The gene calls are TRBV11-3 and TRBJ1-2; D is unresolved. Between the trimmed V and J ends, which lost 8 bases and 3 bases, there was a span of 10 bases. This CDR3 has 12 residues. CDR1 SGHNT and CDR2 YENEEA come from the germline V gene. The CDR3 bases are TGTGCCAGCTCCCGGGGAGACTATGGCTACACCTTC. This gives the protein CASSRGDYGYTF.

This clone was recorded at least ten times. The chain is built from TRBV19 and TRBJ2-2, with D perhaps matching TRBD2 (6 bases). The germline V gene encodes CDR1 LNHDA and CDR2 SQIVND (reference sequence). The CDR3 has 12 amino acids. Between the trimmed V and J ends, which lost 7 bases and 6 bases, there was a span of 9 bases. The CDR3 bases are TGTGCCAGTAACTGGAGGGCCGGGGAGCTGTTTTTT. This translates into CASNWRAGELFF.

This clone was seen a handful of times. The chain recombines TRBV5-1 with TRBJ2-5; TRBD2 matches at 11 bases. Germline trimming cut 0 bases from V and 1 base from J; bases unmatched to any gene: 8. Germline CDR1 is SGHRS and CDR2 is YFSETQ. The CDR3 totals 18 residues. This chain's CDR3 is CASSLGIASGGSQETQYF. In DNA, the CDR3 is TGCGCCAGCAGCTTGGGGATCGCTAGCGGGGGGTCCCAAGAGACCCAGTACTTC.

This clone was found many times. The genes are TRBV9 and TRBJ2-3; 8 bases fit TRBD1. Germline CDR1 SGDLS, CDR2 YYNGEE. V lost 4 bases, J lost 4 bases, and 11 bases stayed unmatched. The length of the CDR3 is 16 residues. CDR3 sequence reads: CASSPRTGSVPDTQYF. DNA of the CDR3: TGTGCCAGCAGCCCTAGGACAGGGTCAGTTCCAGATACGCAGTATTTT.

This clone was counted ten times or more. This rearrangement joins TRBV11-3 to TRBJ2-5, with D possibly being TRBD1 (6 bases). The CDR3 loop spans 14 amino acids. V dropped 3 bases and J dropped 0 bases, with 8 bases sitting between them. Germline V gene lookup returns CDR1 SGHNT and CDR2 YENEEA. The CDR3 nucleotides read TGTGCCAGCAGCTTCGGGACAAACCAAGAGACCCAGTACTTC. The encoded protein is CASSFGTNQETQYF.

This clone showed up many times. The chain joins TRBV19 to TRBJ2-5, with D maybe TRBD2 (5 bases). Germline V CDR1 and CDR2: LNHDA, SQIVND (reference sequence). The CDR3 is 13 residues long. The ends were cut back, 5 bases at V and 2 bases at J, with 9 bases in the middle. The CDR3 region is CASSPGNQETQYF. CDR3 DNA sequence: TGTGCCAGTAGTCCCGGGAATCAAGAGACCCAGTACTTC.

This clone has a count of ten or more. The rearrangement uses TRBV12-5 and TRBJ1-2; D might be TRBD1 (6 bases). V lost 2 bases, J lost 4 bases, and 17 bases lay in between. The CDR3 covers 16 residues. CDR1 is LGHNT, CDR2 FRNRAP, per germline. The CDR3 sequence is CASGLQSTGMGYGYTF. The CDR3 DNA reads as TGTGCTAGTGGTTTGCAATCGACAGGAATGGGCTATGGCTACACCTTC.

This clone was counted ten times or more. The rearrangement links TRBV7-3 to TRBJ2-1; 11 bases are shared with TRBD2. Germline lookup yields CDR1 SGHTA and CDR2 FQGTGA. Trimming took 0 bases from V and 7 from J; bases not matched to a gene: 5. This CDR3 spans 16 amino acids. CDR3 nucleotide sequence: TGTGCCAGCAGCTTAACGGGGCTAGCGGGAGGTAATGAGCAGTTCTTC. This sequence encodes CASSLTGLAGGNEQFF.

Ten or more counts support this clone. This chain connects TRBV13 to TRBJ2-3, with unresolved D. The CDR3 covers 15 residues. The V and J ends lost 0 bases and 1 base respectively, with 8 bases between them. CDR1 PRHDT and CDR2 FYEKMQ come from the germline V gene (reference sequence). CDR3 loop: CASSLGRPRTDTQYF. For the CDR3, the DNA is TGTGCCAGCAGCTTAGGGCGGCCCCGCACAGATACGCAGTATTTT.

There are many counts of this clone. The rearrangement links TRBV16 to TRBJ1-5; no reliable D call. The V end lost 4 bases, the J end lost 3 bases, and 13 bases lay between the germline ends. The V gene's germline CDR1 is KGHSY and CDR2 FQNENV. This CDR3 is built from 15 residues. Written as DNA, the CDR3 is TGTGCCAGCAGCCCAAACGACGGAGACAATCAGCCCCAGCATTTT. Translating it yields CASSPNDGDNQPQHF.

This clone has a count of ten or more. V is TRBV11-3 and J is TRBJ2-7; 7 positions agree with TRBD2. J lost 1 base, V lost 8 bases, and 5 bases had no gene match. CDR1 is SGHNT and CDR2 is YENEEA in the germline V gene. This CDR3 is 13 amino acids long. The CDR3 DNA reads TGTGCCAGCGGGCTAGCGGCTTCCTACGAGCAGTACGTC. As protein: CASGLAASYEQYV.

This clone was seen a handful of times. V gene TRBV11-2 combines with J gene TRBJ2-3; no clear D gene. V lost 5 bases and J 0 bases, leaving 21 bases between the germline ends. This CDR3 has 18 amino acids. CDR1 is SGHAT, CDR2 FQNNGV, per germline. The DNA for the CDR3 is TGTGCCAGCAGCCCCATGGATTTTTTGAGAGGTAGCACAGATACGCAGTATTTT. It codes for CASSPMDFLRGSTDTQYF.

V gene TRBV7-8 combines with J gene TRBJ2-7; D call uncertain. Germline V gene data show CDR1 as SGHVS and CDR2 as FQNEAQ. Trimming pared 1 base from V and 6 bases from J, leaving 10 bases between. This CDR3 contains 13 residues. The CDR3: CASSLVPPSEQYV. The CDR3 nucleotides read TGTGCCAGCAGCTTAGTCCCGCCTAGCGAGCAGTACGTC.

At least ten counts were recorded for this clone. The chain couples TRBV7-6 to TRBJ2-2; TRBD1 agrees at 7 bases. V lost 5 bases and J lost 1; bases outside the gene matches: 1. This CDR3 contains 14 residues. Germline V gene sequence: CDR1 SGHVS, CDR2 FNYEAQ. The CDR3 protein is CASSRQGNTGELFF. CDR3 coding DNA: TGTGCCAGCAGCCGACAGGGGAACACCGGGGAGCTGTTTTTT.